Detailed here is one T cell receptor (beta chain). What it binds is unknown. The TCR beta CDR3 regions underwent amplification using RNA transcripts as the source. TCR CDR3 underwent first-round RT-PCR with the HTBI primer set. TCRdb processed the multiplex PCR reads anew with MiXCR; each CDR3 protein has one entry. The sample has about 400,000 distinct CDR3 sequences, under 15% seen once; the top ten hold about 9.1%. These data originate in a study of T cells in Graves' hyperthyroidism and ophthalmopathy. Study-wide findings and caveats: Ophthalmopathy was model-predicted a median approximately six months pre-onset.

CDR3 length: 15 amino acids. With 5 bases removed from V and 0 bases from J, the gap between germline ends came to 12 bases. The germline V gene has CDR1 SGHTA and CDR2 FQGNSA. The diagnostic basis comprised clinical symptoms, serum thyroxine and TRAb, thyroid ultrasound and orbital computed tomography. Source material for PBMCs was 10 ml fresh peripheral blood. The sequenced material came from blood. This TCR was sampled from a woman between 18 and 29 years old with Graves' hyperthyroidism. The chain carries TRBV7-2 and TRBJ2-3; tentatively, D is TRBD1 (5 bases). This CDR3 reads CASSPSGASTDTQYF. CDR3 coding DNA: TGTGCCAGCAGCCCAAGTGGGGCTAGCACAGATACGCAGTATTTT.